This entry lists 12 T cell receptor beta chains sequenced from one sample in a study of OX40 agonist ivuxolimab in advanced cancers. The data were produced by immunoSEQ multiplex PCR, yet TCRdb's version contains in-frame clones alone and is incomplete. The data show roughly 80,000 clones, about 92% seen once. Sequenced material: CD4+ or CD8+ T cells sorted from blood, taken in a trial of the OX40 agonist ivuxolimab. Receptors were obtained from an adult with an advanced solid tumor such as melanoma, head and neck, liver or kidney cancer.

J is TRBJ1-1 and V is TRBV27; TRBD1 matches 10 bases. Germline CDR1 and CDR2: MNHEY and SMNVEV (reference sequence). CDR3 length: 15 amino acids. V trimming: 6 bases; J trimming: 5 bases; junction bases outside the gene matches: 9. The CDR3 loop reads CASRATGTGVTEAFF. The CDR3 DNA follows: TGTGCCAGCAGGGCGACCGGGACAGGGGTGACTGAAGCTTTCTTT.

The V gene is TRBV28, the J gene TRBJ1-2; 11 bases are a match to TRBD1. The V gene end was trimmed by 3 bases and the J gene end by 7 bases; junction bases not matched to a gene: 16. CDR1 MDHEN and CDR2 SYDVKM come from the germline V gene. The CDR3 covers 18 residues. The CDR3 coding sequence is TGTGCCAGCAGTTTTAGCCCGCTATCGGGACAGGGGGTGGGTGGCTACACCTTC. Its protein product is CASSFSPLSGQGVGGYTF.

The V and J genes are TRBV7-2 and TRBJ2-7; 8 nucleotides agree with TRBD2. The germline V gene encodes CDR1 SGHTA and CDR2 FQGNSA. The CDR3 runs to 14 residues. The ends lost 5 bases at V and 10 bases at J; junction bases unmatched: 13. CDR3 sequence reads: CASSGGGPPRPQYF. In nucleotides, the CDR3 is TGTGCCAGCAGCGGCGGGGGGCCGCCAAGACCTCAGTACTTC.

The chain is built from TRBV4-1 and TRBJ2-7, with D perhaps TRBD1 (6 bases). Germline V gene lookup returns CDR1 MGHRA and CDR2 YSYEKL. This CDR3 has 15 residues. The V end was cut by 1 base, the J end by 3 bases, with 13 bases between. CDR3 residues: CASSQVPGQFYEQYF. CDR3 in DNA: TGCGCCAGCAGCCAAGTCCCCGGACAGTTCTACGAGCAGTACTTC.

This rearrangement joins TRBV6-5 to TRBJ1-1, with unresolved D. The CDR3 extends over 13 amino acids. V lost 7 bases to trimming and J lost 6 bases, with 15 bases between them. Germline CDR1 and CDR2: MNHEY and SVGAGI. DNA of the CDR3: TGTGCCAGCACCTCAGGAGGCGGGGCTGAAGCTTTCTTT. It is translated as CASTSGGGAEAFF.

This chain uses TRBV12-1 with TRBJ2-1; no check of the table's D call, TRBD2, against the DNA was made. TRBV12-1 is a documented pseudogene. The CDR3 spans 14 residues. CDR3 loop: CASSFSLAGLWQFF. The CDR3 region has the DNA TGTGCCAGCAGCTTTAGTCTAGCGGGGTTATGGCAGTTCTTC.

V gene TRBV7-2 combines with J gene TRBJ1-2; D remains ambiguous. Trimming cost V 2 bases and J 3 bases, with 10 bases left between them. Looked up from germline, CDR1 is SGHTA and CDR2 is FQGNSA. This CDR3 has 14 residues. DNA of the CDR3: TGTGCCAGCAGCTTACCATTCGGGGACTATGGCTACACCTTC. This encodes CASSLPFGDYGYTF.

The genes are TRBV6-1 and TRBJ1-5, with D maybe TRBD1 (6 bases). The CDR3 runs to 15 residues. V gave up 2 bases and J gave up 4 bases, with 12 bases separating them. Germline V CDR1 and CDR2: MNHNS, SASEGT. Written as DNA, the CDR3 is TGTGCCAGCAGTGAATGGGCAGGGGCGAATCAGCCCCAGCATTTT. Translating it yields CASSEWAGANQPQHF.

CDR3 in amino acids: CASSSSSTDTQYF. The DNA of the CDR3 is TGTGCCAGCAGTTCGTCGAGTACAGATACGCAGTATTTT. V gene TRBV27 combines with J gene TRBJ2-3; no clear D. V was shortened by 4 bases and J by 3 bases, with 8 bases between the two germline ends. The germline V gene has CDR1 MNHEY and CDR2 SMNVEV (reference sequence). The CDR3 is made up of 13 amino acids.

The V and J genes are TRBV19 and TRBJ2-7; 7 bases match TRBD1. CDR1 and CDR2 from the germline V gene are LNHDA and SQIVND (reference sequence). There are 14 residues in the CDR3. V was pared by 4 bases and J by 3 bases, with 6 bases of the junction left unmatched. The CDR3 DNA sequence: TGTGCCAGTAGTAACTACAGGGGTTTCTACGAGCAGTACTTC. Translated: CASSNYRGFYEQYF. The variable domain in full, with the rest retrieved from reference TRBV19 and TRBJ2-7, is DGGITQSPKYLFRKEGQNVTLSCEQNLNHDAMYWYRQDPGQGLRLIYYSQIVNDFQKGDIAEGYSVSREKKESFPLTVTSAQKNPTAFYLCASSNYRGFYEQYFGPGTRLTVT.

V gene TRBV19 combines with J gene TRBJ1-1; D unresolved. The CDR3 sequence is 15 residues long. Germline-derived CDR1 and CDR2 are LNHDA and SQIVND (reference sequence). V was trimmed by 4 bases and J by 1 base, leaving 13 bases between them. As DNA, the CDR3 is TGTGCCAGTAGTACCCCGGGCAGGTGGAACACTGAAGCTTTCTTT. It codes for CASSTPGRWNTEAFF.

The CDR3 sequence: CASSLGQGVHEQYF. CDR3 DNA: TGTGCCAGCAGCTTAGGACAGGGGGTGCACGAGCAGTACTTC. The chain uses TRBV7-2 and TRBJ2-7, with 9 bases identical to TRBD1. The J segment lost 5 bases and the V segment lost 1 base, leaving 3 bases of the junction unmatched. This CDR3 has 14 residues. Germline CDR1 SGHTA, CDR2 FQGNSA.